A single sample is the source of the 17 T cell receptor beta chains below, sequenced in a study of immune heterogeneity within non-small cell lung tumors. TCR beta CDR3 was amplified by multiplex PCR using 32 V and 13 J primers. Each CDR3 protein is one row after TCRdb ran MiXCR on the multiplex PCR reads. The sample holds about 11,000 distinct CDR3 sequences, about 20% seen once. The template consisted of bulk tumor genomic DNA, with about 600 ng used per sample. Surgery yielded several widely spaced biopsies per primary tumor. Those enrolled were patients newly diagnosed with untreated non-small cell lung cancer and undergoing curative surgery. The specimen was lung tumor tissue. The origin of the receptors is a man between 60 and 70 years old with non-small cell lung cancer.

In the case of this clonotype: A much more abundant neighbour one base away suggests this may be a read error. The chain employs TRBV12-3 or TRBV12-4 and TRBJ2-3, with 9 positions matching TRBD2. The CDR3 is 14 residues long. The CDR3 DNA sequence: TGTGCCAGCAATTTAGCGGGGGGCACAGATACGCAGTATTTT. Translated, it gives CASNLAGGTDTQYF.

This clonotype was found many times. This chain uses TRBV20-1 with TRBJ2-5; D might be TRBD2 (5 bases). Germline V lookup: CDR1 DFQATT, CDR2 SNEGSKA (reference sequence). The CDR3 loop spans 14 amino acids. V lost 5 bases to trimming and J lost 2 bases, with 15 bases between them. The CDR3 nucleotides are TGCAGTGCTTTTTTTACCGAGGGTCAAGAGACCCAGTACTTC. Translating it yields CSAFFTEGQETQYF.

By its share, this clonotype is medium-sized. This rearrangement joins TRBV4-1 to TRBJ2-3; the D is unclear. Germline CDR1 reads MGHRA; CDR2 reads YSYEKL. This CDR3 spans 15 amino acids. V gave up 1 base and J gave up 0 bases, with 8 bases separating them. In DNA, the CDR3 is TGCGCCAGCAGCCAAGCAACGGCTAGCACAGATACGCAGTATTTT. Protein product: CASSQATASTDTQYF.

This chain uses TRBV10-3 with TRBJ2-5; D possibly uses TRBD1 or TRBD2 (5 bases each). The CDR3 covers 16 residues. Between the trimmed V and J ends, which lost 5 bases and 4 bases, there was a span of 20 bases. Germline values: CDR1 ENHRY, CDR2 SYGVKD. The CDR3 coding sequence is TGTGCCATCAGTCGGACCGGGACCCCGAGGGGAGAGACCCAGTACTTC. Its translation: CAISRTGTPRGETQYF.

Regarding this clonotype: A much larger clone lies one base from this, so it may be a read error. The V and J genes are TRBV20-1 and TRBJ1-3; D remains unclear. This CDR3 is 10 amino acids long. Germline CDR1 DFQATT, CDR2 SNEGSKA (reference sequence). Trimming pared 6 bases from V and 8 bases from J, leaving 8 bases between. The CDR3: CSAFGDTIYF. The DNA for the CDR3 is TGCAGTGCGTTTGGGGACACCATATATTTT.

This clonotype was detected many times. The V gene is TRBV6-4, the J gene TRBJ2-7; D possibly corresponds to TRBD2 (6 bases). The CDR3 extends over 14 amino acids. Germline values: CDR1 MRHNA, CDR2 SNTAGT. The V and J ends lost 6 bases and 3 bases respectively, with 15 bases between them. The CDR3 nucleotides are TGTGCCAGCAGCCTACCGGGACTGGACTACGAGCAGTACTTC. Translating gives CASSLPGLDYEQYF.

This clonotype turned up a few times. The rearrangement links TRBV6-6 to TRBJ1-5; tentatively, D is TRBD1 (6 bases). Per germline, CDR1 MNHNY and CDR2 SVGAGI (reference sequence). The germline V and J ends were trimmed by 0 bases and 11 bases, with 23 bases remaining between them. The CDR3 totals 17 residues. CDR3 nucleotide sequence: TGTGCCAGCAGTTACTCGGAACCGGGACACATGGAAGGGGCCCAGCATTTT. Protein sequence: CASSYSEPGHMEGAQHF.

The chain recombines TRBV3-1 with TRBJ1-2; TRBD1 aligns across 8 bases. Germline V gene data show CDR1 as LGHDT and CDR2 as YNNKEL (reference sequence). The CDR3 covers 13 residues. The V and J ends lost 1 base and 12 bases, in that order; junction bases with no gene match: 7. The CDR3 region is CASSQGGTGPHTF. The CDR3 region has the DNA TGTGCCAGCAGCCAAGGGGGGACAGGCCCCCACACCTTC.

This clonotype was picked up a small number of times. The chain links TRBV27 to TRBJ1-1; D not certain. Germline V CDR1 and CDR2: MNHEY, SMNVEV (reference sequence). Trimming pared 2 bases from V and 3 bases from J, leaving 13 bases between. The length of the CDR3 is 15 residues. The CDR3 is CASSLEAVSYTEAFF. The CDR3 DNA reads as TGTGCCAGCAGTTTAGAGGCGGTATCTTACACTGAAGCTTTCTTT.

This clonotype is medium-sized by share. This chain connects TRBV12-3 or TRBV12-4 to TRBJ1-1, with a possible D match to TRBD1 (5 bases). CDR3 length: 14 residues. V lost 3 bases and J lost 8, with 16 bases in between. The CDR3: CASSLTGTWNEAFF. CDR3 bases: TGTGCCAGCAGTTTGACCGGGACTTGGAACGAAGCTTTCTTT.

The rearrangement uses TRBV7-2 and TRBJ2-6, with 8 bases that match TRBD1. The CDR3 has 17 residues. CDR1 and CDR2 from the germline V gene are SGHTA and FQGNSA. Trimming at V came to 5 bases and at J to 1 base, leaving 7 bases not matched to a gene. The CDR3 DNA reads TGTGCCAGCAGCCACTTTAGACAGGGGTCTGGGGCCAACGTCCTGACTTTC. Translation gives CASSHFRQGSGANVLTF.

CDR3 DNA sequence: TGTGCCAGCAGTTACTCGTACAGGGTATGGCTTCGTTCCTACAATGAGCAGTTCTTC. Translating gives CASSYSYRVWLRSYNEQFF. The chain joins TRBV6-5 to TRBJ2-1; a possible D gene is TRBD1 (6 bases). CDR1 is MNHEY, CDR2 SVGAGI, per germline. CDR3 size: 19 residues. Trimming removed 0 bases from V and 1 base from J, with 19 bases in between.

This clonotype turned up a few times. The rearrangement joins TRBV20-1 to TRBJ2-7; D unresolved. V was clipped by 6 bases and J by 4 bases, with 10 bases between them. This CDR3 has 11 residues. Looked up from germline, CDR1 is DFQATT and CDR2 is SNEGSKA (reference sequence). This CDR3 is CSAWQGYEQYF. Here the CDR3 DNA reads TGCAGTGCCTGGCAAGGATACGAGCAGTACTTC.

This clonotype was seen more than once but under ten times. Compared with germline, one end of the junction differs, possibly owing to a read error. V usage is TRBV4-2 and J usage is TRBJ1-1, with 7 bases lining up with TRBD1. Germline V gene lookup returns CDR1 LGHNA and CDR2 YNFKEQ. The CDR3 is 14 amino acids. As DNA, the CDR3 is TGTGCCAGCAGCCAAACGACAGGGAACCCTGAAGCTTTCTTT. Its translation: CASSQTTGNPEAFF.

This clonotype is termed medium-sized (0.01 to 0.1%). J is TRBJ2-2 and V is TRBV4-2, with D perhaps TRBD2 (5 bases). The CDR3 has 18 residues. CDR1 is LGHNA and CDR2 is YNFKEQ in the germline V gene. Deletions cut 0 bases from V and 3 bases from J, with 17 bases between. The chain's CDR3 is CASSQDASGYGYTGELFF. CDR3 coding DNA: TGTGCCAGCAGCCAAGATGCAAGCGGCTACGGGTACACCGGGGAGCTGTTTTTT.

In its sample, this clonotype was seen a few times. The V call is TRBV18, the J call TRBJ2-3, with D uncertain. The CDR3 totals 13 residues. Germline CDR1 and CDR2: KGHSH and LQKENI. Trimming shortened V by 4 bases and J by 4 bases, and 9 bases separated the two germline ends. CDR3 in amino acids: CASSLGSPDTQYF. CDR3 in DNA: TGTGCCAGCTCACTAGGGTCTCCAGATACGCAGTATTTT.

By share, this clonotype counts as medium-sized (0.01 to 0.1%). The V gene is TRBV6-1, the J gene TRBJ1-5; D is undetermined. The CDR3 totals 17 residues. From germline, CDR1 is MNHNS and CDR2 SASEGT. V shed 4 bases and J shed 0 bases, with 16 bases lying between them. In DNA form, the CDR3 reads TGTGCCAGCAGTGCCCTCTTCGAGGCTTATAGCAATCAGCCCCAGCATTTT. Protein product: CASSALFEAYSNQPQHF.